The 2 T cell receptor beta chains below all came from one sample that was sequenced in a study of T cells in Graves' hyperthyroidism and ophthalmopathy. Amplification targeted TCR beta CDR3 regions from RNA transcripts. HTBI primers were used for first-round RT-PCR of the TCR CDR3. Via MiXCR, TCRdb re-called the multiplex PCR reads, giving one row per CDR3 protein. The sample carries fewer than 200,000 distinct CDR3 sequences, around 15% recorded once. The specimen was blood. All receptors derive from a woman aged 45-65 years with Graves' hyperthyroidism.

This clonotype was seen many times. The chain is built from TRBV12-3 or TRBV12-4 and TRBJ2-3, with D perhaps matching TRBD2 (5 bases). The CDR3 has 14 residues. V lost 3 bases to trimming and J lost 0 bases, with 7 bases between them. CDR3 DNA sequence: TGTGCCAGCAGTTTTGAGGGTAGCACAGATACGCAGTATTTT. As protein: CASSFEGSTDTQYF.

There are many counts of this clonotype. The chain employs TRBV12-3 or TRBV12-4 and TRBJ2-7; D is possibly TRBD1 (5 bases). Trimming took off 5 bases at V and 5 bases at J, with 10 bases between the two ends. The CDR3 contains 12 residues. The CDR3 reads CASSPTEDEQYF. In DNA form, the CDR3 reads TGTGCCAGCAGTCCGACAGAGGACGAGCAGTACTTC.